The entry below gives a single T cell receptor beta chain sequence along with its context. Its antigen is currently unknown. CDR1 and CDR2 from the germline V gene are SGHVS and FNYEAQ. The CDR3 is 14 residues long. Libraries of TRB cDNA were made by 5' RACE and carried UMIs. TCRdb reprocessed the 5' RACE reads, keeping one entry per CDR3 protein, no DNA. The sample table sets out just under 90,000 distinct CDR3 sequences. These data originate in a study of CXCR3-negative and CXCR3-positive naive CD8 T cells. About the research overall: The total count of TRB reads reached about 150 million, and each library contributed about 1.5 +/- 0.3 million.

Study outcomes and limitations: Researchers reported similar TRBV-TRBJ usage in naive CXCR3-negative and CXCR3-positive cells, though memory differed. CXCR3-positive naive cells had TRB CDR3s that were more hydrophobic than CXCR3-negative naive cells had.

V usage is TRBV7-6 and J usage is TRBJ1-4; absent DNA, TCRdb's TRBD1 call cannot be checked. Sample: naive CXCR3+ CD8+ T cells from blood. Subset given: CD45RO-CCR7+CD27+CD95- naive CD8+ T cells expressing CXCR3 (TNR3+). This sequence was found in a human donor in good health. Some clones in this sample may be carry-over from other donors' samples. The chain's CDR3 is CASSLDRLNEKLFF.